This TCR beta chain was captured by sequencing in a study of T cells in tuberculosis. Repertoires were generated with immunoSEQ multiplex PCR, while TCRdb's copy carries only in-frame clones and drops some. The table shows about 43,000 clones, with 94% occurring only once. The V and J ends lost 6 bases and 4 bases, in that order; junction bases with no gene match: 12. The CDR3 has 16 amino acids. Germline CDR1 and CDR2: MGHDK and SYGVNS. This TCR came from a donor aged 10-29 years with latent tuberculosis or without tuberculosis infection. Some clones in this sample may be carry-over from other donors' samples. Specimen: PBMCs. The genes are TRBV25-1 and TRBJ2-7; TRBD2 aligns across 10 bases. This CDR3 is CASSPWAGTSAYEQYF. DNA for the CDR3: TGTGCCAGCAGCCCCTGGGCCGGGACTAGCGCTTACGAGCAGTACTTC.